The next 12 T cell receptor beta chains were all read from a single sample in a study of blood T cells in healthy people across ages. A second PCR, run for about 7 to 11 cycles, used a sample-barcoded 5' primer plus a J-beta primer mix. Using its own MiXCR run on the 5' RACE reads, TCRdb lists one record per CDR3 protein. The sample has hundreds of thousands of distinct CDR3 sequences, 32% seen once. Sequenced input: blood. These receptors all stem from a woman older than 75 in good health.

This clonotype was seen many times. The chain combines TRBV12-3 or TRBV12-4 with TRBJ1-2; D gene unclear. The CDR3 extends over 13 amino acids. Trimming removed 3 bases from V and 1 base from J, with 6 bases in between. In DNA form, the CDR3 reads TGTGCCAGCAGTTTGATCTATAACTATGGCTACACCTTC. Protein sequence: CASSLIYNYGYTF.

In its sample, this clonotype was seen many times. Here the CDR3 reads CASSLSEGTEQYF. DNA of the CDR3: TGTGCCAGCAGCTTATCGGAGGGGACAGAGCAGTACTTC. The V call is TRBV7-6, the J call TRBJ2-7; either TRBD1 or TRBD2 may fit D (6 bases each). The ends were cut back, 2 bases at V and 7 bases at J, with 12 bases in the middle. The CDR3 length is 13 residues. Germline assignment: CDR1 SGHVS and CDR2 FNYEAQ.

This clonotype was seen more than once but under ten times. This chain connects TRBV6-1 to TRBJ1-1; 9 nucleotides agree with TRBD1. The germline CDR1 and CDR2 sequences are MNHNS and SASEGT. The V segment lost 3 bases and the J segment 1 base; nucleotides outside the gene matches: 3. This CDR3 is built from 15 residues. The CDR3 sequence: CASSDGTGSNTEAFF. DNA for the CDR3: TGTGCCAGCAGTGACGGGACAGGGTCGAACACTGAAGCTTTCTTT.

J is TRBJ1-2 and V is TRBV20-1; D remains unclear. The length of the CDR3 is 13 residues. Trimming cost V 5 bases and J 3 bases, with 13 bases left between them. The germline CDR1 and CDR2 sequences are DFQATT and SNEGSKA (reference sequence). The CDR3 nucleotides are TGCAGTGCTCCCACTGGAACGTACTATGGCTACACCTTC. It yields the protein CSAPTGTYYGYTF.

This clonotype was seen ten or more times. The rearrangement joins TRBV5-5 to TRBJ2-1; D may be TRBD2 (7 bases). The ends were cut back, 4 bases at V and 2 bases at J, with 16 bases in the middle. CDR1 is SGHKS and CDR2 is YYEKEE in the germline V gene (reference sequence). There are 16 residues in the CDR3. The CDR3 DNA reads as TGTGCCAGCAGCAGAGGGGGGGCCAGCACCTACAATGAGCAGTTCTTC. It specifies CASSRGGASTYNEQFF.

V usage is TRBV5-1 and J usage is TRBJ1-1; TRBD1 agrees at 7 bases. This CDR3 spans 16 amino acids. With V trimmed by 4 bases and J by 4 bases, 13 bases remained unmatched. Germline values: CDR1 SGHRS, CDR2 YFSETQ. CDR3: CASSLRTGARTTEAFF. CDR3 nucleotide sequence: TGCGCCAGCAGCCTCCGTACAGGGGCCCGGACCACTGAAGCTTTCTTT. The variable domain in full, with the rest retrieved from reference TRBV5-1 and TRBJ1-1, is KAGVTQTPRYLIKTRGQQVTLSCSPISGHRSVSWYQQTPGQGLQFLFEYFSETQRNKGNFPGRFSGRQFSNSRSEMNVSTLELGDSALYLCASSLRTGARTTEAFFGQGTRLTVV.

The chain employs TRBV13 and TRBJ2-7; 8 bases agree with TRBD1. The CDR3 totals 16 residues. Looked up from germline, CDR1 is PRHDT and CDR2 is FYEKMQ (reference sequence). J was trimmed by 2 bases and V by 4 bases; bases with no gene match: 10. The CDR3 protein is CASSSLGQGSAYEQYF. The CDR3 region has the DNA TGTGCCAGCAGCTCCTTAGGACAGGGTAGCGCCTACGAGCAGTACTTC. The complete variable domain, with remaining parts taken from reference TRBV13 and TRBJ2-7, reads AAGVIQSPRHLIKEKRETATLKCYPIPRHDTVYWYQQGPGQDPQFLISFYEKMQSDKGSIPDRFSAQQFSDYHSELNMSSLELGDSALYFCASSSLGQGSAYEQYFGPGTRLTVT.

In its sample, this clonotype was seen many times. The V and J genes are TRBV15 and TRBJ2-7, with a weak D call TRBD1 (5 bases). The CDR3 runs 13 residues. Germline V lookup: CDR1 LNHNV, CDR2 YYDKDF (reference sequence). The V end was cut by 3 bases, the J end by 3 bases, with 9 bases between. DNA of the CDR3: TGTGCCACCAGCAGGGAAAGGGGCTACGAGCAGTACTTC. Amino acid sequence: CATSRERGYEQYF.

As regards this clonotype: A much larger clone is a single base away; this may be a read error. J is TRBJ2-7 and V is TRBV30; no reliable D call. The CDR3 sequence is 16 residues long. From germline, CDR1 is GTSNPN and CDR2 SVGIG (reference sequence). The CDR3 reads CAWSAPIVDRSCEQYF. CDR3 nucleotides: TGTGCCTGGAGCGCACCCATAGTAGACCGATCCTGCGAGCAGTACTTC.

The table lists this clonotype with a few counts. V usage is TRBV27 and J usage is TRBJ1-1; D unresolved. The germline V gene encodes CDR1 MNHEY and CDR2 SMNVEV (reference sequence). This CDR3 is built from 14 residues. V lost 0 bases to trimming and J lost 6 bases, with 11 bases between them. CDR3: CASSLSGLLAEAFF. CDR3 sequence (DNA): TGTGCCAGCAGTTTATCAGGGTTGTTGGCTGAAGCTTTCTTT.

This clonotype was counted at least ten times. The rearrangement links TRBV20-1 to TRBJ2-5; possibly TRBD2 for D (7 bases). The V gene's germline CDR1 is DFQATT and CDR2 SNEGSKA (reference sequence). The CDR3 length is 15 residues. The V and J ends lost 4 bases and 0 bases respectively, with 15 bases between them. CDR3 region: CSAITGGEYQETQYF. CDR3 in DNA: TGCAGTGCTATCACGGGGGGCGAGTACCAAGAGACCCAGTACTTC.

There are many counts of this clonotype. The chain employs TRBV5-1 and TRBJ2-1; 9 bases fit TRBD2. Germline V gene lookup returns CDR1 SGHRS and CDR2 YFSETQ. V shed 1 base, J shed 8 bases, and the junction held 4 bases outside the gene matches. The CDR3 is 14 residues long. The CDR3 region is CASSLLAGSHEQFF. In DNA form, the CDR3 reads TGCGCCAGCAGCTTGCTAGCGGGGAGTCATGAGCAGTTCTTC.